Sequencing of this TCR beta chain was carried out in a study of shared clonotypes between healthy human individuals. Overall study findings and caveats: Non-shared clonotypes were found to have lower generation probabilities than the clonotypes that were shared by all four of the sorted-subset donors. Tissue TCR repertoires likely differ from these blood-only repertoires. With a handful of donors compared, about 5.2% of naive CD4 clonotypes were shared.

Regarding this clone: Its antigen is undetermined.

V lost 2 bases, J lost 3 bases, and 11 bases lay in between. The germline V gene encodes CDR1 GTSNPN and CDR2 SVGIG (reference sequence). The CDR3 has 14 amino acids. Libraries were prepared by immunoSEQ multiplex PCR; TCRdb keeps only in-frame clonotypes and omits some of them. Of some 2.1 million clones listed, just over 90% were seen once; the top ten hold approximately 1.6%. Naive CD8 populations comprised CD45RO-negative cells positively selected for CCR7, excluding terminally differentiated effector memory CD45RA+ cells. The sequencing input was naive CD8+ T cells from PBMCs. The clonotype was recovered from a man aged 18 to 30 in good health. Some clones in this sample may be carry-over from other donors' samples. The chain recombines TRBV30 with TRBJ1-5; no firm D call. CDR3 loop: CAWSSGRINQPQHF. CDR3 bases: TGTGCCTGGAGTTCAGGACGGATCAATCAGCCCCAGCATTTT.